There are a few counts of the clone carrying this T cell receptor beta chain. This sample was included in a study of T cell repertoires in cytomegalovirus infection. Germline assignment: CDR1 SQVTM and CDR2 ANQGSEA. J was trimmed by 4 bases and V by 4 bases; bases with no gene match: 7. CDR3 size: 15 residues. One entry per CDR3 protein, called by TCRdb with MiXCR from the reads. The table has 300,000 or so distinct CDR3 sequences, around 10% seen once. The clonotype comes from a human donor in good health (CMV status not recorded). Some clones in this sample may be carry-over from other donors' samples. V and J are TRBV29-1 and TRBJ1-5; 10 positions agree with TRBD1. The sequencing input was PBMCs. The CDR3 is CSVAWGQGTNQPQHF. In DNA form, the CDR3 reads TGCAGCGTTGCTTGGGGACAGGGGACGAATCAGCCCCAGCATTTT.